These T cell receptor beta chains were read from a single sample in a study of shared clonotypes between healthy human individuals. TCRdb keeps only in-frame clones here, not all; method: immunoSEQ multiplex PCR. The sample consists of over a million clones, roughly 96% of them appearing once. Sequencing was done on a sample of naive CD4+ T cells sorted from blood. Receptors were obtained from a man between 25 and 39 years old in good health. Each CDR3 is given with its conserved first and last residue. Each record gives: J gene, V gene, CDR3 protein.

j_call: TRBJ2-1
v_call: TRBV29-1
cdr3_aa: CNVEDLEAISYNEQFF

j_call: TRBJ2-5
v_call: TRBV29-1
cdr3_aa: CSVIGLAGEQETQYF

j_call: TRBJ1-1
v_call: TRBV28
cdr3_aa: CASRPGTGDTEAFF

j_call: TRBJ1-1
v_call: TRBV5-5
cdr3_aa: CASSSYVLNTEAFF

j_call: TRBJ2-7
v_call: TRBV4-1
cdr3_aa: CASSQEGDGRHSEQYF

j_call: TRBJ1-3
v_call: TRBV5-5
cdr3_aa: CASSLDTYAGNTIYF

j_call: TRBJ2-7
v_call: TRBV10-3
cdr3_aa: CAGREGVSYEQYF

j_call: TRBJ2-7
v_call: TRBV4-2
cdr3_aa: CASSQAVGGGLATYEQYF

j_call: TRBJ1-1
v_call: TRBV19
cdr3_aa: CASSGWKNTEAFF

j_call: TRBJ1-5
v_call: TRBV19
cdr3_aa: CASSVRGQPQHF

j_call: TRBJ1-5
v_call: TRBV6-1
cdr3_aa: CASSEASGALNQPQHF

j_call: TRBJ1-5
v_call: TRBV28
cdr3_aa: CASSLVGDQPQHF

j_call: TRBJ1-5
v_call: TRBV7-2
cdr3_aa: CASSKDRVQPQHF

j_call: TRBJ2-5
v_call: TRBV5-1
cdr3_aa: CASSFGTGQETQYF

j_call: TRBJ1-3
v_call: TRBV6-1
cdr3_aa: CASSDPRQSSGNTIYF

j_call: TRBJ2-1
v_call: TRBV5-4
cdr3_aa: CASSPETGKDNEQFF

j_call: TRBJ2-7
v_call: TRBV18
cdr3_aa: CASQPSGRTYEQYF

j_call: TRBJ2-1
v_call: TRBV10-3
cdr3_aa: CAISEWDRGLPESYNEQFF

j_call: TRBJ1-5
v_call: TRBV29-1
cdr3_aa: CSARDREGPDQPQHF

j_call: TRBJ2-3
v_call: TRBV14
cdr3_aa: CASSQGFADTQYF

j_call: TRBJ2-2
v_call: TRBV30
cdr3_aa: CAWSVLGTGELFF

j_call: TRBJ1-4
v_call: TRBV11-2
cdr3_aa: CASTPRSPEINEKLFF

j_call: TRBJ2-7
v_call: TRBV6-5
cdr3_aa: CASSYSSLVSYEQYF

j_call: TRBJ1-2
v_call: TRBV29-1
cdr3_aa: CSVDSPAEGYTF